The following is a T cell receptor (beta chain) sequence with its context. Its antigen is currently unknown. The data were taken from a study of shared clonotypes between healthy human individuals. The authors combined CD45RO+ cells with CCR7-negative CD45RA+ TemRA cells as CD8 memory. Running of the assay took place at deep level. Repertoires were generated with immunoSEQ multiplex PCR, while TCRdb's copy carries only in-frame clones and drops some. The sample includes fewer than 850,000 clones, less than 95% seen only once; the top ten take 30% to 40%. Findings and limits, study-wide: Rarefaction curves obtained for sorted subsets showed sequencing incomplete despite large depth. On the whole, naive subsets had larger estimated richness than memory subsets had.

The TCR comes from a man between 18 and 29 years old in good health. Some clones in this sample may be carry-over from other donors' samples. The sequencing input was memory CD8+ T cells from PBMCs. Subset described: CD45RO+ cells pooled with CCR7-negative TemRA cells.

The CDR3 nucleotides are TGTGCCAGCAGTCCCCGACAGGGTATATTCGAGCAGTACTTC. Protein: CASSPRQGIFEQYF. The chain joins TRBV27 to TRBJ2-7; 7 nucleotides align to TRBD1. CDR3 length equals 14 residues. V was pared by 5 bases and J by 6 bases, with 10 bases of the junction left unmatched. CDR1 and CDR2 (germline): MNHEY, SMNVEV (reference sequence).